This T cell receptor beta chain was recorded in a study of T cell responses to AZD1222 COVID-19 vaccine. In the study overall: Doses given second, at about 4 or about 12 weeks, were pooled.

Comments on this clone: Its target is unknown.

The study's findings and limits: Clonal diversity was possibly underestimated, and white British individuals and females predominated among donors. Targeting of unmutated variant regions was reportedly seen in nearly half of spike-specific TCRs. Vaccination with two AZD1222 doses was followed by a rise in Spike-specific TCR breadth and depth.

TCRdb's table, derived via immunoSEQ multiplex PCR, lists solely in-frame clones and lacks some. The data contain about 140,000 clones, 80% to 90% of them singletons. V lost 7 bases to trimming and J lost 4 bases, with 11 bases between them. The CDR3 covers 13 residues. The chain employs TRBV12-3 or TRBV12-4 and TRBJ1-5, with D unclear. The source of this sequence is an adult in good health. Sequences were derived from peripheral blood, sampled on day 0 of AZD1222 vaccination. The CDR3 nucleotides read TGTGCCAGCAATACGAGGAAAAATCAGCCCCAGCATTTT. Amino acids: CASNTRKNQPQHF.